This TCR beta chain derives from a study of T cells in pancreatic ductal adenocarcinoma. Selected pancreatic ductal adenocarcinoma patients had undergone surgery without neoadjuvant therapy. Sequencing was performed with immunoSEQ multiplex PCR; in TCRdb, only in-frame clones are kept and a portion is missing. The table has about 29,000 clones, more than 80% seen once. J was trimmed by 1 base and V by 5 bases; bases with no gene match: 8. Germline loops: CDR1 SGHTS, CDR2 YDEGEE. There are 15 residues in the CDR3. As concerns this clone: The antigen remains undetermined.

General observations from the study: Enrichment of CD45RO+ effector over naive T cells in tumors may bias clonality. Tumor and blood clonality did not differ significantly, about 0.11 versus 0.072.

The sample comprised PBMCs. V and J are TRBV5-8 and TRBJ2-5; 7 bases agree with TRBD2. The clonotype originates from a human donor with pancreatic ductal adenocarcinoma. The CDR3 loop is CASSFLGGSQETQYF. CDR3 in DNA: TGTGCCAGCAGTTTCCTGGGGGGGAGCCAAGAGACCCAGTACTTC.